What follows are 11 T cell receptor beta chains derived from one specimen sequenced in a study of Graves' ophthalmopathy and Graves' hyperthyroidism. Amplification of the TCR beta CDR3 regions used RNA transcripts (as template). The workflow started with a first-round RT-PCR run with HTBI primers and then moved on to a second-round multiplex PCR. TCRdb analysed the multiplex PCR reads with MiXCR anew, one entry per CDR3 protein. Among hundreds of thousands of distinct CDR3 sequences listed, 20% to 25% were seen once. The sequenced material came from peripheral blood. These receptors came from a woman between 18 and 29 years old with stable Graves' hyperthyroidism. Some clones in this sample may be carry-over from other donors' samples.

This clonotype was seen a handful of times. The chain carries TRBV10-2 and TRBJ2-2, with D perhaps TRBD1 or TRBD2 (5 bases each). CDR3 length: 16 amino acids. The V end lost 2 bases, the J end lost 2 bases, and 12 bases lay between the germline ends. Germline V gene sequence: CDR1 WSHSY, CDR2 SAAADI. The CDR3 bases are TGCGCCAGCAGTGAGGAGGGCAGGGCCAACACCGGGGAGCTGTTTTTT. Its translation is CASSEEGRANTGELFF.

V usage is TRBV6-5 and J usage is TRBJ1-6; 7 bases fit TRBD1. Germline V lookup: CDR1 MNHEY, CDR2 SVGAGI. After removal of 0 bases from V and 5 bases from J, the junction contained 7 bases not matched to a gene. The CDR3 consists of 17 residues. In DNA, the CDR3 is TGTGCCAGCAGTTACTCGACCCCGGGACAGAATAATTCACCCCTCCACTTT. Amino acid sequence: CASSYSTPGQNNSPLHF.

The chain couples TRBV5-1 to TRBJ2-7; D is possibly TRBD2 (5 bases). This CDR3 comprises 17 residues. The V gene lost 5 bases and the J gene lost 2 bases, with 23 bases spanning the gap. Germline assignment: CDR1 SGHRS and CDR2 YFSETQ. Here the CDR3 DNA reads TGCGCCAGCAGTCCGAGGAGTCCCGGGGTGGAGCCCTACGAGCAGTACTTC. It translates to CASSPRSPGVEPYEQYF.

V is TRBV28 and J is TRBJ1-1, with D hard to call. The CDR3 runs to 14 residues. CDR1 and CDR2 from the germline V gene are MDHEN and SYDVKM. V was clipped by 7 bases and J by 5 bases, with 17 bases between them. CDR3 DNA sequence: TGTGCCAGCAATAAGGCCAGCCGGTGGACTGAAGCTTTCTTT. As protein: CASNKASRWTEAFF.

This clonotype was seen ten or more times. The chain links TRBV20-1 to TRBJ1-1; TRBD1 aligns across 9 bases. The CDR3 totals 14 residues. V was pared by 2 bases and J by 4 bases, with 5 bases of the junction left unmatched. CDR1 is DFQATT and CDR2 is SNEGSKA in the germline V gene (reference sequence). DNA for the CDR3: TGCAGTGCTAGAACAGGGGGCGCGGGCACTGAAGCTTTCTTT. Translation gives CSARTGGAGTEAFF.

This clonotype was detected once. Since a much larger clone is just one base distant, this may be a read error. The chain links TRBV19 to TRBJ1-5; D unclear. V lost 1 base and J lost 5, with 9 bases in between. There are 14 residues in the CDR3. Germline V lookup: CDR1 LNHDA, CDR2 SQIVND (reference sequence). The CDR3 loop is CASSIGGWYQPQHF. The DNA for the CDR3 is TGTGCCAGTAGTATAGGAGGCTGGTATCAGCCCCAGCATTTT. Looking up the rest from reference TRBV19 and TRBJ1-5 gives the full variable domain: DGGITQSPKYLFRKEGQNVTLSCEQNLNHDAMYWYRQDPGQGLRLIYYSQIVNDFQKGDIAEGYSVSREKKESFPLTVTSAQKNPTAFYLCASSIGGWYQPQHFGDGTRLSIL.

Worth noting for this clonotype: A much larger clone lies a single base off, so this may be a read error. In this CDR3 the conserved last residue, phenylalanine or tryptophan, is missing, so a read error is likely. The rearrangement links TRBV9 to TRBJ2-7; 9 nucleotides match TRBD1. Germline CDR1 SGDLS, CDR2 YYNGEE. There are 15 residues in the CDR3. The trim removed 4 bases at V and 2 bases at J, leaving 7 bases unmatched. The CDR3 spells CASSITGGPTYEQYY. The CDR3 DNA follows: TGTGCCAGCAGCATTACAGGGGGCCCTACCTACGAGCAGTACTAC.

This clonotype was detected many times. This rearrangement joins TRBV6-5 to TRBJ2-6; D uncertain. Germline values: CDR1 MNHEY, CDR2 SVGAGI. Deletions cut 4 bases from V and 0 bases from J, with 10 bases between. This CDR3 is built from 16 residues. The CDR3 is CASSSGWGSGANVLTF. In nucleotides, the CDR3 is TGTGCCAGCAGTTCTGGATGGGGCTCTGGGGCCAACGTCCTGACTTTC.

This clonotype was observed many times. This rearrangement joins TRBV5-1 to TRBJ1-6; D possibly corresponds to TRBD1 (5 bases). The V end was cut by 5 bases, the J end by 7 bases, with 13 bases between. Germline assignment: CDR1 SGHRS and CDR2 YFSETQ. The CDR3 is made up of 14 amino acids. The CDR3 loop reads CASRRDGSNSPLHF. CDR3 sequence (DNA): TGCGCCAGCAGGAGGGACGGATCCAATTCACCCCTCCACTTT.

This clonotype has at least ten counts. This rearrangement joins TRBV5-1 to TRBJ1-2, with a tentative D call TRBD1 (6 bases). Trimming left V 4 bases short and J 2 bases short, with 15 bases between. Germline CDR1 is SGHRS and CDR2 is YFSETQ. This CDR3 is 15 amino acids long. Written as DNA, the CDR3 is TGCGCCAGCAGCCACACGCAGGGGACCAACTATGGCTACACCTTC. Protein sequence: CASSHTQGTNYGYTF.

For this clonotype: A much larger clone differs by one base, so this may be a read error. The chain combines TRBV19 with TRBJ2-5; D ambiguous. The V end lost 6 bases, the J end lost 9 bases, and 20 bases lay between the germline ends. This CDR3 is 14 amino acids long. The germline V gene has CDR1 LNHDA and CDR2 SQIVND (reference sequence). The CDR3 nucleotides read TGTGCCAGTAGCCCGTCGGGCGCGAAGAAGGCCCAGTACTTC. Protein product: CASSPSGAKKAQYF.